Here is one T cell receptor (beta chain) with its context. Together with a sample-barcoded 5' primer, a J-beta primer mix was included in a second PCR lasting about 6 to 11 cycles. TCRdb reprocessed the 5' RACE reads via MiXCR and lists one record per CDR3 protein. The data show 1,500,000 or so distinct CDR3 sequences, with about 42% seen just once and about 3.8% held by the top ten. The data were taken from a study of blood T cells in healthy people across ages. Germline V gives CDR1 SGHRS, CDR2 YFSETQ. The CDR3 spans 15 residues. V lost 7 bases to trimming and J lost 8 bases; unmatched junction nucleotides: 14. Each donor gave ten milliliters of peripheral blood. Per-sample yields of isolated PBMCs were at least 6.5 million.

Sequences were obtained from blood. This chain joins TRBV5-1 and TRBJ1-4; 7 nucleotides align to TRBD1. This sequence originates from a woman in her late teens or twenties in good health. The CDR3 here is CASGKSGQLFEKLFF. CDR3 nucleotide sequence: TGCGCCAGCGGGAAGTCGGGACAGTTGTTCGAAAAACTGTTTTTT.